Listed below are T cell receptor beta chains from one sample, sequenced in a study of T-cell memory formation after mild COVID-19. TCRdb recomputed calls from the 5' RACE reads with MiXCR, one row per CDR3 protein. Of a few hundred thousand distinct CDR3 sequences listed, roughly 17% are singletons. Sequencing was done on a sample of PBMCs or a T cell subset sorted from them (not recorded which). The receptors were gathered from a man between 18 and 29 years old who had mild COVID-19 (a few samples of this study predate the infection). Cell type and time point are not known. Each CDR3 is given with its conserved first and last residue. Fields, in order: V gene, J gene, clone size, D gene, CDR3 DNA, CDR3 protein. D genes are given only for firm matches. The listing skips clone size in some rows; elsewhere it reads once, few, many or a size class.

v_gene: TRBV29-1
j_gene: TRBJ2-3
abundance: few
d_gene: TRBD2
CDR3nt: TGCAGCGTTGAAGCGGGACGGGGGGGCACAGATACGCAGTATTTT
CDR3aa: CSVEAGRGGTDTQYF

v_gene: TRBV7-9
j_gene: TRBJ1-2
abundance: -
d_gene: TRBD1
CDR3nt: TGTGCCAGCAGGGGACAGAACTATGGCTACACCTTC
CDR3aa: CASRGQNYGYTF

v_gene: TRBV6-5
j_gene: TRBJ2-3
abundance: -
d_gene: -
CDR3nt: TGTGCCAGCACCTTTAACCGGGACTTTCTTTACACAGATACGCAGTATTTT
CDR3aa: CASTFNRDFLYTDTQYF

v_gene: TRBV5-1
j_gene: TRBJ1-2
abundance: few
d_gene: -
CDR3nt: TGCGCCAGCAGCCTCGGGACGTTAGAAGGCTACACCTTC
CDR3aa: CASSLGTLEGYTF

v_gene: TRBV5-5
j_gene: TRBJ2-2
abundance: many
d_gene: TRBD1
CDR3nt: TGTGCCAGCAGCTTGCGGCAGGGGGCCATCACCGGGGAGCTGTTTTTT
CDR3aa: CASSLRQGAITGELFF

v_gene: TRBV6-5
j_gene: TRBJ1-5
abundance: many
d_gene: -
CDR3nt: TGTGCCAGCAGTTACTCGAGAGGGAGCAATCAGCCCCAGCATTTT
CDR3aa: CASSYSRGSNQPQHF

v_gene: TRBV3-1
j_gene: TRBJ1-4
abundance: -
d_gene: -
CDR3nt: TGTGCCAGCAGCGTCGGCACGACGGACGGAATACTGTTTTTT
CDR3aa: CASSVGTTDGILFF

v_gene: TRBV4-1
j_gene: TRBJ1-2
abundance: -
d_gene: -
CDR3nt: TGCGCCAGCAGCCAAGAGGCAACCCGGGGCGCTCTGGGCTACACCTTC
CDR3aa: CASSQEATRGALGYTF

v_gene: TRBV6-5
j_gene: TRBJ2-7
abundance: -
d_gene: -
CDR3nt: TGTGCCAGCAGTTCGACTCCAGCCCTCTCCTACGAGCAGTACTTC
CDR3aa: CASSSTPALSYEQYF

v_gene: TRBV7-2
j_gene: TRBJ2-1
abundance: -
d_gene: -
CDR3nt: TGTGCCAGCAGCTTTCGGGGGCTTAGCAATGAGCAGTTCTTC
CDR3aa: CASSFRGLSNEQFF

v_gene: TRBV2
j_gene: TRBJ1-2
abundance: -
d_gene: -
CDR3nt: TGTGCCAGCAGTGAAGACGGCAGGGGAATCTATGGCTACACCTTC
CDR3aa: CASSEDGRGIYGYTF

v_gene: TRBV14
j_gene: TRBJ2-4
abundance: -
d_gene: -
CDR3nt: TGTGCCAGCAGCCAAGTAGGGACTAAAAACATTCAGTACTTC
CDR3aa: CASSQVGTKNIQYF

v_gene: TRBV7-8
j_gene: TRBJ1-2
abundance: few
d_gene: -
CDR3nt: TGTGCCAGCAGCTTAACTCCCAACTATGGCTACACCTTC
CDR3aa: CASSLTPNYGYTF

v_gene: TRBV14
j_gene: TRBJ2-5
abundance: few
d_gene: -
CDR3nt: TGTGCCAGCAGCCAAGATTTCAGGGACCAAGAGACCCAGTACTTC
CDR3aa: CASSQDFRDQETQYF

v_gene: TRBV4-2
j_gene: TRBJ2-6
abundance: -
d_gene: TRBD2
CDR3nt: TGTGCCAGCAGCCAAGATCCGCCGGGGGGGGCTGGGGCCAACGTCCTGACTTTC
CDR3aa: CASSQDPPGGAGANVLTF

v_gene: TRBV20-1
j_gene: TRBJ2-1
abundance: once
d_gene: -
CDR3nt: TGCAGTGCATCCGGGACGGCAAGCTCCTACAATGAGCAGTTCTTC
CDR3aa: CSASGTASSYNEQFF

v_gene: TRBV6-5
j_gene: TRBJ1-2
abundance: once
d_gene: -
CDR3nt: TGTGCCAGCAGTTACTCGTACTTGGATAACTATGGCTACACCTTC
CDR3aa: CASSYSYLDNYGYTF

v_gene: TRBV25-1
j_gene: TRBJ2-2
abundance: few
d_gene: TRBD1
CDR3nt: TGTGCCAGCAGGGAAGGAGACAGGGAAGCCGGGGAGCTGTTTTTT
CDR3aa: CASREGDREAGELFF

v_gene: TRBV29-1
j_gene: TRBJ2-7
abundance: few
d_gene: -
CDR3nt: TGCAGCGTTGACGGCCAGGGGTTCTACGAGCAGTACTTC
CDR3aa: CSVDGQGFYEQYF

v_gene: TRBV4-1
j_gene: TRBJ2-1
abundance: -
d_gene: TRBD1
CDR3nt: TGCGCCAGCAGCCAACAGGGGGCCACCTACAATGAGCAGTTCTTC
CDR3aa: CASSQQGATYNEQFF

v_gene: TRBV5-6
j_gene: TRBJ1-3
abundance: few
d_gene: -
CDR3nt: TGTGCCAGCAGCTCCGGCAGGGGCCGGGGAAACACCATATATTTT
CDR3aa: CASSSGRGRGNTIYF

v_gene: TRBV5-4
j_gene: TRBJ1-1
abundance: -
d_gene: TRBD1
CDR3nt: TGTGCCAGCAGCTGGTCCCGGGACAGGAACACTGAAGCTTTCTTT
CDR3aa: CASSWSRDRNTEAFF

v_gene: TRBV5-6
j_gene: TRBJ2-1
abundance: many
d_gene: -
CDR3nt: TGTGCCAGCAGCTTCGACAGGTTTAGTAATGAGCAGTTCTTC
CDR3aa: CASSFDRFSNEQFF

v_gene: TRBV5-1
j_gene: TRBJ1-5
abundance: once
d_gene: TRBD1
CDR3nt: TGCGCCAGCAGCTTCGGTGACAGGGAACCTCAGCCCCAGCATTTT
CDR3aa: CASSFGDREPQPQHF

v_gene: TRBV4-1
j_gene: TRBJ2-7
abundance: few
d_gene: -
CDR3nt: TGCGCCAGCAGCCAAGAACACGCCAGGGTGTCCTACGAGCAGTACTTC
CDR3aa: CASSQEHARVSYEQYF

v_gene: TRBV27
j_gene: TRBJ1-6
abundance: -
d_gene: TRBD1
CDR3nt: TGTGCCAGCAGTGGGACAGGAGGCTCACCCCTCCACTTT
CDR3aa: CASSGTGGSPLHF

v_gene: TRBV4-1
j_gene: TRBJ2-3
abundance: -
d_gene: -
CDR3nt: TGCGCCAGCAGCCAAGATGGGGGAATCTGGACAGATACGCAGTATTTT
CDR3aa: CASSQDGGIWTDTQYF

v_gene: TRBV4-2
j_gene: TRBJ1-2
abundance: -
d_gene: -
CDR3nt: TGTGCCAGCAGCCATGAAGGGGGGGGCTATGGCTACACCTTC
CDR3aa: CASSHEGGGYGYTF

v_gene: TRBV12-3/TRBV12-4
j_gene: TRBJ1-1
abundance: few
d_gene: -
CDR3nt: TGTGCCAGCAGTTTGTTGGGAGAAGCTTTCTTT
CDR3aa: CASSLLGEAFF

v_gene: TRBV12-3/TRBV12-4
j_gene: TRBJ1-1
abundance: -
d_gene: -
CDR3nt: TGTGCCAGCACCTTGAGGGTAGATGTGACTGAAGCTTTCTTT
CDR3aa: CASTLRVDVTEAFF

v_gene: TRBV10-1
j_gene: TRBJ2-3
abundance: -
d_gene: -
CDR3nt: TGCGCCAGCAGTGAATGGACAGACACCACAGATACGCAGTATTTT
CDR3aa: CASSEWTDTTDTQYF

v_gene: TRBV4-3
j_gene: TRBJ2-3
abundance: -
d_gene: TRBD2
CDR3nt: TGCGCCAGCAGCCACACCGGGACTAGCGGAGACACAACGCAGTATTTT
CDR3aa: CASSHTGTSGDTTQYF

v_gene: TRBV3-1
j_gene: TRBJ2-2
abundance: -
d_gene: -
CDR3nt: TGTGCCAGCAGCCAAGGAGTCGGGGAGCTGTTTTTT
CDR3aa: CASSQGVGELFF